The rows below give T cell receptor beta chains drawn from one sample of a study of cytomegalovirus exposure and HLA in healthy donors. TCRdb's table, derived via immunoSEQ multiplex PCR, lists solely in-frame clones and lacks some. This table has about 100,000 clones, approximately 72% appearing once. Material: PBMCs. Receptors were obtained from a male donor in good health and CMV-seropositive. Each CDR3 is given with its conserved first and last residue. D genes are given only for firm matches. Expanded clones are given a class, and other clones once, few, many or no size at all.

cdr3_length: 14
clone_size: .
d_call: TRBD1
j_call: TRBJ1-2
v_call: TRBV30
cdr3_aa: CAWRGRGRVYGYTF
cdr3_nt: TGTGCCTGGAGGGGCAGGGGGCGCGTCTATGGCTACACCTTC

cdr3_length: 16
clone_size: .
d_call: .
j_call: TRBJ2-5
v_call: TRBV5-4
cdr3_aa: CASSLGPTPGQETQYF
cdr3_nt: TGTGCCAGCAGCTTAGGTCCTACCCCGGGGCAAGAGACCCAGTACTTC

cdr3_length: 17
clone_size: few
d_call: .
j_call: TRBJ2-2
v_call: TRBV2
cdr3_aa: CASSPRSRLAATGELFF
cdr3_nt: TGTGCCAGCAGTCCCCGAAGCCGACTGGCAGCCACCGGGGAGCTGTTTTTT

cdr3_length: 17
clone_size: .
d_call: TRBD2
j_call: TRBJ2-7
v_call: TRBV4-1
cdr3_aa: CASSHPGLAGVWDEQYF
cdr3_nt: TGCGCCAGCAGCCATCCTGGACTAGCGGGGGTCTGGGACGAGCAGTACTTC

cdr3_length: 12
clone_size: .
d_call: .
j_call: TRBJ2-5
v_call: TRBV7-8
cdr3_aa: CASSRPVETQYF
cdr3_nt: TGTGCCAGCAGCCGTCCGGTAGAGACCCAGTACTTC

cdr3_length: 15
clone_size: .
d_call: .
j_call: TRBJ1-2
v_call: TRBV7-2
cdr3_aa: CASSELPGPHYGYTF
cdr3_nt: TGTGCCAGCAGCGAACTGCCGGGTCCCCACTATGGCTACACCTTC

cdr3_length: 15
clone_size: .
d_call: TRBD1
j_call: TRBJ1-2
v_call: TRBV19
cdr3_aa: CASSAQTGASLGYTF
cdr3_nt: TGTGCCAGTAGTGCCCAGACAGGGGCGTCTTTGGGCTACACCTTC

cdr3_length: 16
clone_size: .
d_call: TRBD1
j_call: TRBJ2-7
v_call: TRBV4-1
cdr3_aa: CASSLPPGQGSYEQYF
cdr3_nt: TGCGCCAGCAGCCTCCCTCCGGGACAGGGGTCCTACGAGCAGTACTTC

cdr3_length: 15
clone_size: .
d_call: TRBD1
j_call: TRBJ1-3
v_call: TRBV28
cdr3_aa: CASSPQGATGNTIYF
cdr3_nt: TGTGCCAGCAGCCCCCAGGGGGCGACTGGAAACACCATATATTTT

cdr3_length: 15
clone_size: once
d_call: TRBD2
j_call: TRBJ2-3
v_call: TRBV14
cdr3_aa: CASSQQRGSTDTQYF
cdr3_nt: TGTGCCAGCAGCCAACAGCGGGGTAGCACAGATACGCAGTATTTT

cdr3_length: 14
clone_size: .
d_call: .
j_call: TRBJ1-6
v_call: TRBV6-5
cdr3_aa: CASSYEQGDSPLHF
cdr3_nt: TGTGCCAGCAGTTACGAACAGGGTGATTCACCCCTCCACTTT

cdr3_length: 17
clone_size: .
d_call: TRBD2
j_call: TRBJ2-1
v_call: TRBV10-3
cdr3_aa: CAISGTSGGASYNEQFF
cdr3_nt: TGTGCCATCAGTGGGACTAGCGGGGGGGCCTCCTACAATGAGCAGTTCTTC

cdr3_length: 14
clone_size: .
d_call: TRBD2
j_call: TRBJ2-7
v_call: TRBV7-2
cdr3_aa: CASSTGTNFYEQYF
cdr3_nt: TGTGCCAGCAGCACCGGGACTAACTTCTACGAGCAGTACTTC

cdr3_length: 16
clone_size: .
d_call: TRBD1
j_call: TRBJ1-2
v_call: TRBV5-1
cdr3_aa: CASSLAGTGEINGYTF
cdr3_nt: TGCGCCAGCAGCTTGGCCGGGACAGGGGAAATCAATGGCTACACCTTC

cdr3_length: 14
clone_size: .
d_call: .
j_call: TRBJ2-7
v_call: TRBV6-6
cdr3_aa: CASSYGTDSYEQYF
cdr3_nt: TGTGCCAGCAGTTACGGGACTGATTCCTACGAGCAGTACTTC

cdr3_length: 15
clone_size: once
d_call: TRBD1
j_call: TRBJ1-1
v_call: TRBV5-1
cdr3_aa: CASSSKDRVNTEAFF
cdr3_nt: TGCGCCAGCAGCTCAAAGGACAGGGTCAACACTGAAGCTTTCTTT

cdr3_length: 15
clone_size: .
d_call: .
j_call: TRBJ2-2
v_call: TRBV28
cdr3_aa: CASCPSRGRSGELFF
cdr3_nt: TGTGCCAGCTGTCCGTCCAGGGGAAGGTCCGGGGAGCTGTTTTTT

cdr3_length: 13
clone_size: .
d_call: TRBD2
j_call: TRBJ2-7
v_call: TRBV30
cdr3_aa: CALDKDGGGEQYF
cdr3_nt: TGTGCCTTAGACAAGGACGGGGGGGGTGAGCAGTACTTC

cdr3_length: 13
clone_size: few
d_call: .
j_call: TRBJ2-7
v_call: TRBV10-2
cdr3_aa: CASSGVVRHEQYF
cdr3_nt: TGCGCCAGCAGCGGAGTTGTAAGGCACGAGCAGTACTTC

cdr3_length: 13
clone_size: .
d_call: .
j_call: TRBJ2-5
v_call: TRBV18
cdr3_aa: CASSPPQGETQYF
cdr3_nt: TGTGCCAGCTCACCACCCCAGGGAGAGACCCAGTACTTC

cdr3_length: 13
clone_size: .
d_call: .
j_call: TRBJ1-5
v_call: TRBV2
cdr3_aa: CASTVGEDQPQHF
cdr3_nt: TGTGCCAGCACGGTAGGGGAGGATCAGCCCCAGCATTTT

cdr3_length: 17
clone_size: .
d_call: .
j_call: TRBJ2-3
v_call: TRBV30
cdr3_aa: CAWSVLGGQSSTDTQYF
cdr3_nt: TGTGCCTGGAGTGTACTAGGAGGACAGTCTAGCACAGATACGCAGTATTTT

cdr3_length: 16
clone_size: .
d_call: TRBD1
j_call: TRBJ1-4
v_call: TRBV4-2
cdr3_aa: CASSQPTGGAREKLFF
cdr3_nt: TGTGCCAGCAGCCAACCCACAGGGGGCGCGAGAGAAAAACTGTTTTTT

cdr3_length: 15
clone_size: .
d_call: TRBD1
j_call: TRBJ1-2
v_call: TRBV11-3
cdr3_aa: CASSLVGQENYGYTF
cdr3_nt: TGTGCCAGCAGCTTAGTGGGACAGGAAAACTATGGCTACACCTTC

cdr3_length: 15
clone_size: few
d_call: TRBD1
j_call: TRBJ2-1
v_call: TRBV10-3
cdr3_aa: CAIKPGTGSSDEQFF
cdr3_nt: TGTGCCATCAAGCCCGGGACAGGGAGTTCGGATGAGCAGTTCTTC

cdr3_length: 16
clone_size: .
d_call: .
j_call: TRBJ2-1
v_call: TRBV19
cdr3_aa: CARWTPPEWAYNEQFF
cdr3_nt: TGTGCCAGATGGACACCCCCCGAATGGGCTTACAATGAGCAGTTCTTC

cdr3_length: 15
clone_size: .
d_call: TRBD2
j_call: TRBJ2-7
v_call: TRBV5-1
cdr3_aa: CASSLGLAFSYEQYF
cdr3_nt: TGCGCCAGCAGCTTGGGACTAGCGTTTTCCTACGAGCAGTACTTC

cdr3_length: 14
clone_size: few
d_call: .
j_call: TRBJ1-6
v_call: TRBV19
cdr3_aa: CASSTLGRYSPLHF
cdr3_nt: TGTGCCAGTAGTACCCTAGGAAGGTATTCACCCCTCCACTTT

cdr3_length: 13
clone_size: .
d_call: .
j_call: TRBJ2-7
v_call: TRBV5-1
cdr3_aa: CASTLQGSYEQYF
cdr3_nt: TGCGCCAGCACCCTACAGGGTTCCTACGAGCAGTACTTC

cdr3_length: 14
clone_size: .
d_call: .
j_call: TRBJ1-1
v_call: TRBV5-1
cdr3_aa: CASSPGALDTEAFF
cdr3_nt: TGCGCCAGCAGCCCCGGTGCCCTGGACACTGAAGCTTTCTTT

cdr3_length: 16
clone_size: .
d_call: .
j_call: TRBJ2-7
v_call: TRBV6-1
cdr3_aa: CASSEFWGDSSVEQYF
cdr3_nt: TGTGCCAGCAGTGAATTTTGGGGCGACTCTTCCGTCGAGCAGTACTTC

cdr3_length: 16
clone_size: .
d_call: .
j_call: TRBJ2-3
v_call: TRBV29-1
cdr3_aa: CSVDRGERYGTDTQYF
cdr3_nt: TGCAGCGTTGACAGGGGCGAGAGGTACGGCACAGATACGCAGTATTTT

cdr3_length: 15
clone_size: .
d_call: TRBD2
j_call: TRBJ2-1
v_call: TRBV10-3
cdr3_aa: CAISESRGGNNEQFF
cdr3_nt: TGTGCCATCAGTGAGTCGCGGGGGGGCAACAATGAGCAGTTCTTC

cdr3_length: 14
clone_size: .
d_call: .
j_call: TRBJ2-1
v_call: TRBV7-2
cdr3_aa: CASSLAAGNNEQFF
cdr3_nt: TGTGCCAGCAGCTTAGCTGCGGGGAACAATGAGCAGTTCTTC

cdr3_length: 15
clone_size: .
d_call: .
j_call: TRBJ2-5
v_call: TRBV6-6
cdr3_aa: CASSYGGLAEETQYF
cdr3_nt: TGTGCCAGCAGTTACGGAGGTCTAGCTGAGGAGACCCAGTACTTC

cdr3_length: 13
clone_size: .
d_call: .
j_call: TRBJ1-1
v_call: TRBV4-1
cdr3_aa: CASSRREGTEAFF
cdr3_nt: TGCGCCAGCAGCCGACGGGAAGGCACTGAAGCTTTCTTT

cdr3_length: 15
clone_size: .
d_call: .
j_call: TRBJ2-7
v_call: TRBV7-8
cdr3_aa: CASSDRRDRTYEQYF
cdr3_nt: TGTGCCAGCAGCGATCGGAGGGACAGAACCTACGAGCAGTACTTC

cdr3_length: 14
clone_size: .
d_call: .
j_call: TRBJ1-2
v_call: TRBV6-5
cdr3_aa: CASSPLGGYNGYTF
cdr3_nt: TGTGCCAGCAGTCCCCTAGGAGGGTATAATGGCTACACCTTC

cdr3_length: 15
clone_size: .
d_call: .
j_call: TRBJ2-2
v_call: TRBV5-4
cdr3_aa: CASSAPDRNTGELFF
cdr3_nt: TGTGCCAGCAGCGCCCCGGACAGGAACACCGGGGAGCTGTTTTTT

cdr3_length: 14
clone_size: .
d_call: .
j_call: TRBJ1-3
v_call: TRBV29-1
cdr3_aa: CSAGQLGGGNTIYF
cdr3_nt: TGCAGCGCTGGCCAACTCGGGGGTGGAAACACCATATATTTT

cdr3_length: 15
clone_size: .
d_call: TRBD2
j_call: TRBJ2-5
v_call: TRBV7-8
cdr3_aa: CASSVQRGGGETQYF
cdr3_nt: TGTGCCAGCAGCGTCCAGCGGGGGGGAGGAGAGACCCAGTACTTC

cdr3_length: 17
clone_size: .
d_call: TRBD2
j_call: TRBJ2-3
v_call: TRBV10-3
cdr3_aa: CAISESGLAGDTDTQYF
cdr3_nt: TGTGCCATCAGTGAGTCGGGACTAGCGGGGGACACAGATACGCAGTATTTT

cdr3_length: 15
clone_size: .
d_call: TRBD1
j_call: TRBJ2-7
v_call: TRBV27
cdr3_aa: CASSHWGQGGDEQYF
cdr3_nt: TGTGCCAGCAGCCACTGGGGACAGGGCGGGGACGAGCAGTACTTC

cdr3_length: 13
clone_size: .
d_call: .
j_call: TRBJ2-5
v_call: TRBV10-1
cdr3_aa: CASSDRGVGTQYF
cdr3_nt: TGCGCCAGCAGTGACAGGGGGGTTGGGACCCAGTACTTC

cdr3_length: 15
clone_size: few
d_call: TRBD1
j_call: TRBJ2-2
v_call: TRBV7-9
cdr3_aa: CASSLLTGGTGELFF
cdr3_nt: TGTGCCAGCAGCTTGCTGACAGGGGGCACCGGGGAGCTGTTTTTT

cdr3_length: 13
clone_size: .
d_call: .
j_call: TRBJ2-7
v_call: TRBV7-2
cdr3_aa: CASKGGENYEQYF
cdr3_nt: TGTGCCAGCAAAGGCGGGGAGAACTACGAGCAGTACTTC

cdr3_length: 15
clone_size: .
d_call: TRBD1
j_call: TRBJ2-2
v_call: TRBV7-8
cdr3_aa: CASSSDRPNTGELFF
cdr3_nt: TGTGCCAGCAGCTCGGACAGGCCGAACACCGGGGAGCTGTTTTTT

cdr3_length: 18
clone_size: .
d_call: .
j_call: TRBJ2-3
v_call: TRBV11-2
cdr3_aa: CASSPGYWSPTPTDTQYF
cdr3_nt: TGTGCCAGCAGCCCGGGGTATTGGAGCCCGACCCCCACAGATACGCAGTATTTT

cdr3_length: 15
clone_size: .
d_call: .
j_call: TRBJ1-3
v_call: TRBV9
cdr3_aa: CASSVGALSGNTIYF
cdr3_nt: TGTGCCAGCAGCGTAGGCGCCCTCTCTGGAAACACCATATATTTT

cdr3_length: 16
clone_size: once
d_call: .
j_call: TRBJ1-3
v_call: TRBV5-6
cdr3_aa: CASSLAPGYSGNTIYF
cdr3_nt: TGTGCCAGCAGCTTGGCTCCGGGTTACTCTGGAAACACCATATATTTT

cdr3_length: 13
clone_size: .
d_call: TRBD1
j_call: TRBJ2-3
v_call: TRBV11-3
cdr3_aa: CASSSTGQATQYF
cdr3_nt: TGTGCCAGCAGCTCAACGGGACAGGCTACGCAGTATTTT

cdr3_length: 14
clone_size: .
d_call: .
j_call: TRBJ2-1
v_call: TRBV18
cdr3_aa: CASSPVSGLDEQFF
cdr3_nt: TGTGCCAGCTCACCGGTTTCGGGATTGGATGAGCAGTTCTTC

cdr3_length: 14
clone_size: once
d_call: .
j_call: TRBJ1-2
v_call: TRBV28
cdr3_aa: CASRVQGTPYGYTF
cdr3_nt: TGTGCCAGCAGGGTACAGGGAACTCCCTATGGCTACACCTTC

cdr3_length: 14
clone_size: .
d_call: .
j_call: TRBJ2-3
v_call: TRBV5-4
cdr3_aa: CASSLKTSTDTQYF
cdr3_nt: TGTGCCAGCAGCTTAAAAACTAGCACAGATACGCAGTATTTT

cdr3_length: 16
clone_size: .
d_call: .
j_call: TRBJ1-1
v_call: TRBV7-8
cdr3_aa: CASSPRPGFLNTEAFF
cdr3_nt: TGTGCCAGCAGCCCGCGTCCAGGGTTCTTGAACACTGAAGCTTTCTTT